The T cell receptor beta chain described here comes from a study of T-cell memory formation after mild COVID-19. Whole-study findings and limits: A second wave of clones peaked on day 37, and their SARS-CoV-2 specificity went unconfirmed. CD8+ contracting clones occupied EMRA, while CD4+ ones occupied mainly CM and EM. CD4+ bias marked clones expanding day 15 to 37, unlike balanced contracting clones.

Comment on this clonotype: Antigen specificity is unknown.

This CDR3 is built from 13 residues. The germline gives CDR1 LNHDA, CDR2 SQIVND (reference sequence). V lost 5 bases to trimming and J lost 3 bases, with 10 bases between them. Constant-segment primers served in 5'RACE that generated TCR alpha and TCR beta cDNA libraries bearing sample barcodes and UMIs. Using its own MiXCR run on the 5' RACE reads, TCRdb lists one record per CDR3 protein. The sample has 350,000 to 500,000 distinct CDR3 sequences; about a sixth are singletons. What was sequenced was PBMCs or a T cell subset sorted from them (not recorded which). This receptor was taken from a man between 18 and 29 years old who had mild COVID-19 (a few samples of this study predate the infection). Cell type and time point are not known. The V call is TRBV19, the J call TRBJ1-1; D is uncertain. As DNA, the CDR3 is TGTGCCAGTAGTGACCCCGGGGACACTGAAGCTTTCTTT. Translating gives CASSDPGDTEAFF.